The T cell receptor beta chain under discussion was sequenced for a study of human T cells and chemical hapten exposure. Overall study: Epicutaneous patch tests delivered 0.01% DPC to the upper back, with evaluation at 6 days. There were per-sample TCR yield variations, arising mainly from small pooled library volume differences.

Germline-derived CDR1 and CDR2 are MNHEY and SVGAGI. The CDR3 is 13 amino acids. V lost 8 bases and J lost 5, with 14 bases in between. The time point is: patch test 1, 2 weeks after DPC sensitization. Treatment denoted: therapeutic diphenylcyclopropenone sensitization with weekly scalp DPC. TCRdb re-derived calls from the RACE reads in MiXCR, one entry per CDR3 protein. The data contain some 380,000 distinct CDR3 sequences, roughly 5% of them singletons. The sample holds one count of this clonotype. Since a much larger clone is just one base distant, this may be a read error. The receptor was isolated from a woman in her fifties or sixties with alopecia areata. Some clones in this sample may be carry-over from other donors' samples. Sequenced here: whole blood, sampled in connection with sensitization to the hapten diphenylcyclopropenone (DPC). The genes are TRBV6-5 and TRBJ2-3, with D possibly TRBD2 on 6 matching bases. The CDR3 DNA reads as TGTGCCAGCGGCCCGGGGAGGAGAGATACGCAGTATTTT. Protein product: CASGPGRRDTQYF.